The 11 T cell receptor beta chains below all came from one sample that was sequenced in a study of shared clonotypes between healthy human individuals. Only in-frame clones appear in the TCRdb table, and some are missing; sequencing was by immunoSEQ multiplex PCR. The repertoire has about 1.5 million clones, roughly 96% of them found once; the top ten carry approximately 1.2%. The sequenced sample consisted of naive CD4+ T cells sorted from blood. The subset denotes: CD45RA+ positively selected. The receptors come from a young man in good health.

This clone came up once. The genes are TRBV29-1 and TRBJ2-5, with 11 bases fitting TRBD2. V lost 7 bases and J lost 5; bases outside the gene matches: 3. This CDR3 spans 12 amino acids. Germline V CDR1 and CDR2: SQVTM, ANQGSEA. The CDR3: CSATSGAETQYF. The CDR3, as DNA: TGCAGCGCGACTAGCGGGGCGGAGACCCAGTACTTC.

The V gene is TRBV4-1, the J gene TRBJ1-1, with D unclear. CDR1 is MGHRA, CDR2 YSYEKL, per germline. This CDR3 is built from 15 residues. V was pared by 1 base and J by 2 bases, with 11 bases between. The CDR3 protein is CASSQVNRRNTEAFF. CDR3 coding DNA: TGCGCCAGCAGCCAAGTAAACAGACGAAACACTGAAGCTTTCTTT.

The chain employs TRBV6-1 and TRBJ2-2; D remains unclear. The CDR3 totals 14 residues. Germline V gives CDR1 MNHNS, CDR2 SASEGT. V dropped 2 bases and J dropped 6 bases, with 10 bases sitting between them. CDR3 nucleotide sequence: TGTGCCAGCAGTGAACAGGCCCTTTCCGGGGAGCTGTTTTTT. It yields the protein CASSEQALSGELFF.

The V and J genes are TRBV14 and TRBJ2-3, with D unresolved. Between the trimmed V and J ends, which lost 2 bases and 6 bases, there was a span of 9 bases. In germline, CDR1 is SGHDN, CDR2 FVKESK. This CDR3 region has 13 residues. The CDR3 spells CASSQLGLDTQYF. Written as DNA, the CDR3 is TGTGCCAGCAGCCAATTAGGGCTGGATACGCAGTATTTT.

This sequence joins TRBV1 and TRBJ1-1. TRBV1 is a listed pseudogene. The CDR3 is 11 amino acids. The DNA for the CDR3 is TGCACCACGTCGGTTTGGACTGAAGCTTTCTTT. Encoded protein: CTTSVWTEAFF.

The V gene is TRBV25-1, the J gene TRBJ2-3; D unresolved. Trimming pared 2 bases from V and 9 bases from J, leaving 9 bases between. CDR1 MGHDK and CDR2 SYGVNS come from the germline V gene. This CDR3 is 12 amino acids long. CDR3 residues: CASSEGGWTQYF. DNA for the CDR3: TGTGCCAGCAGTGAAGGTGGGTGGACGCAGTATTTT.

This chain uses TRBV2 with TRBJ2-1; 12 bases agree with TRBD2. This CDR3 has 17 residues. V shed 6 bases and J 2 bases; nucleotides not matched to a gene: 8. The V gene's germline CDR1 is SNHLY and CDR2 FYNNEI. The CDR3 spells CASRRRLAGDPYNEQFF. CDR3 nucleotides: TGTGCCAGCAGGAGAAGACTAGCGGGAGACCCCTACAATGAGCAGTTCTTC.

The chain is built from TRBV7-9 and TRBJ1-1; D not certain. V was trimmed by 1 base and J by 7 bases, leaving 7 bases between them. Germline V gives CDR1 SEHNR, CDR2 FQNEAQ (reference sequence). The CDR3 extends over 12 amino acids. CDR3 DNA: TGTGCCAGCAGCTTAGAGACGGGTGAAGCTTTCTTT. Protein: CASSLETGEAFF. Full variable domain (outside the CDR3, taken from reference TRBV7-9 and TRBJ1-1): DTGVSQNPRHKITKRGQNVTFRCDPISEHNRLYWYRQTLGQGPEFLTYFQNEAQLEKSRLLSDRFSAERPKGSFSTLEIQRTEQGDSAMYLCASSLETGEAFFGQGTRLTVV.

Only one count was recorded for this clone. The rearrangement links TRBV25-1 to TRBJ2-5; 10 nucleotides align to TRBD1. The J segment lost 5 bases and the V segment lost 3 bases, leaving 6 bases of the junction unmatched. Germline V gene sequence: CDR1 MGHDK, CDR2 SYGVNS. The CDR3 runs 15 residues. The CDR3 loop reads CASSDPGQGLETQYF. In nucleotides, the CDR3 is TGTGCCAGCAGTGATCCGGGACAGGGGTTGGAGACCCAGTACTTC.

The V gene is TRBV7-3, the J gene TRBJ2-1; D not resolved. The V end was cut by 0 bases, the J end by 6 bases, with 6 bases between. Germline loops: CDR1 SGHTA, CDR2 FQGTGA. The CDR3 length is 13 residues. The CDR3 loop is CASSLTRTNEQFF. CDR3 sequence (DNA): TGTGCCAGCAGCTTAACGCGGACCAATGAGCAGTTCTTC.

With respect to this clone: The sample contains more than one DNA sequence encoding this CDR3. V and J are TRBV11-2 and TRBJ2-7; no definite D call. The germline gives CDR1 SGHAT, CDR2 FQNNGV. Trimming took 5 bases from V and 4 from J, leaving 9 bases between them. This CDR3 has 12 amino acids. CDR3 bases: TGTGCCAGCAGCCGCCCTGGGTACGAGCAGTACTTC. Protein: CASSRPGYEQYF. Combining the CDR3 with reference TRBV11-2 and TRBJ2-7 gives the whole variable domain EAGVAQSPRYKIIEKRQSVAFWCNPISGHATLYWYQQILGQGPKLLIQFQNNGVVDDSQLPKDRFSAERLKGVDSTLKIQPAKLEDSAVYLCASSRPGYEQYFGPGTRLTVT.